This TCR beta chain was documented in a study of blood T cell repertoires in COVID-19. The CDR3 runs to 13 residues. Germline V gives CDR1 GTSNPN, CDR2 SVGIG (reference sequence). V dropped 8 bases and J dropped 4; count of bases not matched to a gene: 4. Sequenced by immunoSEQ multiplex PCR; TCRdb stores in-frame clones only, minus some. The sample holds about 140,000 clones, 65% to 85% seen once. Enrolled through a virtual design, the participants were between 18 and 89 years of age and came from under 30 US areas. The chain combines TRBV30 with TRBJ2-2, with 10 bases that match TRBD1. This receptor was identified in a man aged 70 or older who had been exposed to COVID-19. Sequenced input: PBMCs or T cells enriched from blood (not recorded which). The CDR3: CALTGGVTGELFF. CDR3 bases: TGTGCCCTGACAGGGGGCGTCACCGGGGAGCTGTTTTTT.